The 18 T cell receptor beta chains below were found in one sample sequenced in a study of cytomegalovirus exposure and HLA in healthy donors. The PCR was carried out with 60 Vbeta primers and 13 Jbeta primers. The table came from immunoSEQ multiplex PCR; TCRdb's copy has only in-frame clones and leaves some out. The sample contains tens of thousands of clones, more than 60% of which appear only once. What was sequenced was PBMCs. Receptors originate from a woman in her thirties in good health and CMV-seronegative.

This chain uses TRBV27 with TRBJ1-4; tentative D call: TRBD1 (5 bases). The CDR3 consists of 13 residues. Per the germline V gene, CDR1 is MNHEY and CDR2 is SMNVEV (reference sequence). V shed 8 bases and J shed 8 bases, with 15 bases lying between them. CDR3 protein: CASSRVQGEKLFF. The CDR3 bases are TGTGCCAGCTCCCGGGTTCAGGGAGAAAAACTGTTTTTT.

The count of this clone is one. CDR3 coding DNA: TGTGCCAGCAGCTTGGGGGGACAGGGGACCCACGAGCAGTACGTC. It codes for CASSLGGQGTHEQYV. The chain carries TRBV5-6 and TRBJ2-7; 10 bases line up with TRBD1. Germline V gene sequence: CDR1 SGHDT, CDR2 YYEEEE. The CDR3 totals 15 residues. Unmatched junction bases numbered 5, after V lost 0 bases and J lost 5 bases.

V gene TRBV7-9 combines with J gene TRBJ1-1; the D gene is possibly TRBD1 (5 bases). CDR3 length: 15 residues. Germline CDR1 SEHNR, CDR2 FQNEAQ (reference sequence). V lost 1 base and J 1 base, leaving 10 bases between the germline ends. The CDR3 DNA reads TGTGCCAGCAGCTTAGGGGCAGGGAAGAACACTGAAGCTTTCTTT. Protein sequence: CASSLGAGKNTEAFF.

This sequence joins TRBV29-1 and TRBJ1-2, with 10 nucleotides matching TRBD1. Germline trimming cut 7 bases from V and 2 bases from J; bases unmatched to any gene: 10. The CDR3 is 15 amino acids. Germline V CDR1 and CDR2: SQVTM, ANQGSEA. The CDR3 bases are TGCAGCGCGGGACAGGGGAGGGGGATCAACTATGGCTACACCTTC. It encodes CSAGQGRGINYGYTF.

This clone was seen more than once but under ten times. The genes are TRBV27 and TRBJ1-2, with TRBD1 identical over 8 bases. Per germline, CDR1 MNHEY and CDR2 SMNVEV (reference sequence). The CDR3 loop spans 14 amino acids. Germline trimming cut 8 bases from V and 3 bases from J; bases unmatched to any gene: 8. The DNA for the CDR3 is TGTGCCAGCCGAAACAGGGGGTTCGACTATGGCTACACCTTC. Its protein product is CASRNRGFDYGYTF.

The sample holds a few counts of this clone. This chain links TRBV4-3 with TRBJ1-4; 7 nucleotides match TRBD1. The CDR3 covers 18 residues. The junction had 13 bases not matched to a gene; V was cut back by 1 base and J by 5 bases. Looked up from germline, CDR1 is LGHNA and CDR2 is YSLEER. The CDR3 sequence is CASSQGLQPGQMNEKLFF. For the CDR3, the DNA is TGCGCCAGCAGCCAAGGACTTCAACCGGGACAGATGAATGAAAAACTGTTTTTT.

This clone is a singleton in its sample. The CDR3 nucleotides read TGCAGCTACCCTCGGGGGGGGTATGAGCAGTTCTTC. It translates to CSYPRGGYEQFF. This chain joins TRBV29-1 and TRBJ2-1; 8 nucleotides agree with TRBD2. Germline V CDR1 and CDR2: SQVTM, ANQGSEA. The CDR3 has 12 amino acids. Unmatched junction bases numbered 8, after V lost 8 bases and J lost 8 bases.

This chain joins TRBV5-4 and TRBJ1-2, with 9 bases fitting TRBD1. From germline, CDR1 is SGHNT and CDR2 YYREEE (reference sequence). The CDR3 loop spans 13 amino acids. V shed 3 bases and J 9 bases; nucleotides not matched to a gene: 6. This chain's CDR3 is CASSSGQGIRYTF. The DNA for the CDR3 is TGTGCCAGCAGCTCTGGACAGGGGATACGCTACACCTTC.

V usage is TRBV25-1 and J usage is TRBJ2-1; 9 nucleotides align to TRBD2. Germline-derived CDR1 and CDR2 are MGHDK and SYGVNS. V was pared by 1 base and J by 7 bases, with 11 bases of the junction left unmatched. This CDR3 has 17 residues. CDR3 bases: TGTGCCAGCAGTGAATCACGAAGCGGGGGGTCTGGGAATGAGCAGTTCTTC. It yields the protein CASSESRSGGSGNEQFF.

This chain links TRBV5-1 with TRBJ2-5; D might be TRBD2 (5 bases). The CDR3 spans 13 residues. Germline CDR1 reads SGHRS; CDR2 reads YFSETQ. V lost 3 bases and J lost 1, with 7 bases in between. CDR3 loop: CASSSTTQETQYF. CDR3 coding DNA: TGCGCCAGCAGCTCGACTACCCAAGAGACCCAGTACTTC.

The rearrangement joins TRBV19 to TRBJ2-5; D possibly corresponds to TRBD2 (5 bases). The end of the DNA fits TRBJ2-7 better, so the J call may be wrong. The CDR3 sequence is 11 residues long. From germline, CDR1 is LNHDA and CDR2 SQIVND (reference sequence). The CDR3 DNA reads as TGTGCCAGTAGTCGAGGGCGCGAGCAGTACTTC. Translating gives CASSRGREQYF.

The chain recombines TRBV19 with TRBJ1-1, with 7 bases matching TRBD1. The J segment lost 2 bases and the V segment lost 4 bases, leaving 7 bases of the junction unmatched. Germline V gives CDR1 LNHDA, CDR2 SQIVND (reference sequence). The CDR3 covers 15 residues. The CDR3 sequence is CASSTGGYLNTEAFF. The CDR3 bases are TGTGCCAGTAGTACAGGGGGGTACCTAAACACTGAAGCTTTCTTT.

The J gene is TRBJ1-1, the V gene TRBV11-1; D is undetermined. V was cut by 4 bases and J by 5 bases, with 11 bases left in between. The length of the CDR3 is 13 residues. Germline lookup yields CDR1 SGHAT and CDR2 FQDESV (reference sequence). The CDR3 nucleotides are TGTGCCAGCAGCTCCCACACCCGAACTGAAGCTTTCTTT. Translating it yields CASSSHTRTEAFF.

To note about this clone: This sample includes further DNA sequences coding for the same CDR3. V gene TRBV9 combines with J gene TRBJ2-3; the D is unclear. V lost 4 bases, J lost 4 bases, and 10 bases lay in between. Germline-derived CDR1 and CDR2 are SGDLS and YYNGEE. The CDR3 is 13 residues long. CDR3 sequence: CASSPQVSDTQYF. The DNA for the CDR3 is TGTGCCAGCAGCCCCCAGGTGTCAGATACGCAGTATTTT.

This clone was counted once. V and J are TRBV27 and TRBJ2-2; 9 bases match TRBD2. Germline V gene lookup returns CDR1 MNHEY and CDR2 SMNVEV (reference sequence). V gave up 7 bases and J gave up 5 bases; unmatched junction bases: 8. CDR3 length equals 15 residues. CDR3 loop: CASKAPSGITGELFF. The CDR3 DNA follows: TGTGCCAGCAAGGCCCCTAGCGGGATAACCGGGGAGCTGTTTTTT.

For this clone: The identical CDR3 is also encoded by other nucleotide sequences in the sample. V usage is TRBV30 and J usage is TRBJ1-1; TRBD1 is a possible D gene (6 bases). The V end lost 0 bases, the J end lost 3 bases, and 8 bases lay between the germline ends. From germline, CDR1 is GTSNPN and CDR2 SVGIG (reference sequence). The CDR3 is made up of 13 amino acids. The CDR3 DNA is TGTGCCTGGAGTGTACAGGGTGACACTGAAGCTTTCTTT. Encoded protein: CAWSVQGDTEAFF.

The CDR3 is CASSLAVQGNGGYTF. Here the CDR3 DNA reads TGTGCCAGCAGCCTAGCCGTACAGGGAAATGGAGGCTACACCTTC. V and J are TRBV9 and TRBJ1-2; tentatively, D is TRBD1 (6 bases). Per the germline V gene, CDR1 is SGDLS and CDR2 is YYNGEE. This CDR3 region has 15 residues. Trimming removed 4 bases at V and 8 bases at J, with 21 bases between.

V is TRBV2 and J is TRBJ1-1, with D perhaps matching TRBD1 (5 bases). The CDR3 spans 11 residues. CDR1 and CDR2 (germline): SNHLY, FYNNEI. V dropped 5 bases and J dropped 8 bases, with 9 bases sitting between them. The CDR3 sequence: CASSPDKEAFF. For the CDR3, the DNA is TGTGCCAGCAGTCCGGACAAGGAAGCTTTCTTT.